This note documents a single TCR beta chain sequence. The clone's antigen remains unknown. Base qualities are not at hand, and no much larger clone is one base apart. From its cysteine to its phenylalanine, the CDR3 spans 16 amino acids. Only the CDR3 DNA is retained, 48 bases long and in frame from the first base. The germline V gene provides CDR1 MNHEY and CDR2 SVGEGT. The germline V and J ends show losses of 4 bases and 0 bases respectively, and no gene match explains 2 bases of the junction. The CDR3 regions of human TCRbeta chains were analyzed by immunosequencing. Processing in the source paper ran as follows. Repertoire TCRs were matched against a reference library of SARS-CoV-2-specific TCRs generated with the MIRA antigen-specificity platform. Breadth was defined as the fraction of unique TCRs that were SARS-CoV-2-associated. Depth was defined as the fraction of total T cells that were SARS-CoV-2-associated. Using the MIRA data, every spike-specific TCR was mapped to the spike region that the TCR reacted to and assigned to either a CD4 or a CD8 class. Log10-transformed breadth and depth values were compared by one-way ANOVA with Sidak's multiple comparisons tests. The clones in this table, taken by TCRdb from immuneACCESS, are in-frame only. Not every clone is retained; where verified, under half of the shortfall comes from an unresolved V gene, and the cause of the rest is unknown. D and trimming were read from the DNA, whereas the V and J calls and clone size are those reported in that table. This sample holds fewer than 100,000 clones; about 88% were observed only once. The top ten clones comprise approximately 15% of the sample.

The sample's time point, from its label and the paper: about 28 days (+/-7) after the second vaccine dose. AZD1222 recipients given second doses at about 4 weeks or at about 12 weeks were pooled, since spike-specific TCR depth and breadth were not found to differ between the two schedules. Vaccinee samples came from UK trials COV001 and COV002, including a single-blind randomized controlled phase 2/3 trial of AZD1222 (ChAdOx1 nCoV-19) in healthy adults. For TCRbeta chain sequencing, PBMC samples were collected from trial participants at day 0 and at day 28 after the second dose. This entry is derived from a study of T cell responses to AZD1222 COVID-19 vaccine listed by TCRdb under 2021. About the full investigation: A total of over 230 trial participants underwent TCR sequencing, of whom 200 to 220 had received two doses of AZD1222 and around 26 had received two doses of the MenACWY control vaccine. Trial participants were enrolled by age into 18-55, 56-69 and 70-plus year subgroups, with approximately 150, 28 and 58 TCR-sequenced participants respectively.

The full study reports these points: Participants were mostly white British, with more females than males. The authors suggested clonal diversity may have been underestimated. Nearly half of unique spike-specific TCRs reportedly recognized epitopes outside regions mutated in the B.1.351 and B.1.1.7 variants. Because no samples from the day 14 peak response were available, repertoires could be characterized only after the peak T cell response. CD4 TCRs associated with the vaccine covered the entire spike protein, and the dominant responses were in regions 160-218 and 743-854. The 56-69-year group was small, and its depth increase did not reach significance, likely because of low power. Spike-specific TCR breadth and depth rose significantly after two AZD1222 doses compared with day 0 and with MenACWY recipients. Conclusions about previously exposed vaccinees are limited, since just five to seven AZD1222 recipients were seropositive for SARS-CoV-2 at baseline.

This receptor was identified in an adult who received the AZD1222 COVID-19 vaccine. Here the sequenced sample was peripheral blood, taken 28 days after the second AZD1222 dose. Recombination connected TRBV6-2 or TRBV6-3 to TRBJ2-5; 13 middle bases align to TRBD2. CDR3 sequence: CASSSGLAGDQETQYF. The DNA sequence is given as TGTGCCAGCAGTTCCGGACTAGCGGGGGACCAAGAGACCCAGTACTTC.